This T cell receptor (beta chain) originates from a study of blood T cell repertoires in COVID-19 (dated by TCRdb to the early 2020s). About the investigation overall: Recovered participants in ImmuneRACE Cohort 3 were defined as having two consecutive negative NP/OP PCR tests, clearance from a healthcare professional, or resolution of symptoms. Collaborator samples came from the United States, Italy and Spain and covered acute and convalescent phases of COVID-19. The material from the prospective study consisted of cDNA or gDNA derived from T cells, B-cell-depleted T cells, or PBMCs. The dataset comprised deeply sampled blood TCRbeta repertoires from subjects exposed to, actively infected with, or recovered from COVID-19. The repertoires were made available in a free public database intended to serve as a resource for research on the immune response to SARS-CoV-2. The samples were drawn from the first 160 participants of the ongoing ImmuneRACE study and from some 1,300 subjects provided by 6 global collaborators. A de-identified subject ID, COVID-19 status, age in years and sex were almost always included in the sample metadata. Where available, HLA class I and class II types were taken from metadata supplied by the sample provider and were not determined by assay-based typing.

TCRbeta CDR3 regions were amplified from genomic DNA by means of the immunoSEQ Assay, a bias-controlled multiplex PCR. As for how the authors treated the data: Within the assay, amplification of reference gene primers was used to estimate how many nucleated cells each sample contained. To quantify the absolute abundance of each unique TCRbeta CDR3 rearrangement, sequence reads were collapsed and filtered. For each sample, productive Simpson clonality was calculated as the square root of Simpson's diversity index across productive rearrangements. In TCRdb, the immuneACCESS table is reduced to in-frame sequences with V and J assigned. These tables do not hold every clone; where another copy was compared, an unresolved V gene accounts for under half, and the others remain unexplained. V and J calls plus clone size are reproduced from that table; the DNA served to infer D and trimming. This sample holds approximately 360,000 clones; about 87% were observed only once. About 1.9% of the sample goes to the ten largest clones.

The CDR3 contains 15 residues, cysteine and phenylalanine counted. The kept DNA is CDR3 alone, 45 bases in frame from the first base. CDR1 and CDR2, looked up from the germline V gene, are MRHNA and SNTAGT. The germline V and J ends show losses of 6 bases and 6 bases respectively, and no gene match explains 7 bases of the junction. Note on this clone: The antigen this receptor binds is unknown. There are no base qualities to consult, and no much larger clone falls within one base.

Points the paper makes about the study in general: The quantity of clinical and demographic metadata differed by source and by participant and was supplied without curation.

Participants in the prospective study were enrolled through a virtual design, were aged roughly 18 to 90 years, and lived in 24 United States geographic areas. To assign participants to cohorts, the prospective study relied on clinical history that participants themselves reported in a screening survey and a study questionnaire. In the prospective study, whole blood, serum and a nasopharyngeal or oropharyngeal swab were collected from each participant by mobile phlebotomists. Prospective study participants could optionally give additional blood draws and questionnaires over an approximately 2-month period. Before DNA extraction, prospective study blood samples were shipped either frozen or at room temperature.

The rearrangement combines TRBV6-4 with TRBJ1-6; the junction holds 8 bases that match TRBD1. The sample comprised PBMCs or T cells enriched from blood (not recorded which). The TCR sequence derives from a middle-aged man in a cohort exposed to, infected with or recovered from COVID-19 (not recorded which). The CDR3 region has the sequence CASSRDRTSNSPLHF. The DNA is TGTGCCAGCAGCCGGGACAGGACCTCTAATTCACCCCTCCACTTT.